What follows are 27 T cell receptor beta chains derived from one specimen sequenced in a study of shared clonotypes between healthy human individuals. Naive CD8 cells lacked CD45RO, underwent positive selection for CCR7 and left out terminally differentiated effector memory CD45RA+ cells. Some clones are missing from TCRdb's copy, which holds only in-frame ones; the method was immunoSEQ multiplex PCR. The table includes roughly 570,000 clones, 98% detected once. The sequenced sample was naive CD8+ T cells sorted from blood. The receptors originated from a man aged 25-45 years in good health.

The rearrangement joins TRBV2 to TRBJ1-1; maybe TRBD1 (5 bases). CDR1 and CDR2 from the germline V gene are SNHLY and FYNNEI. This CDR3 comprises 19 residues. V was trimmed by 7 bases and J by 4 bases, leaving 31 bases between them. The CDR3 DNA sequence: TGTGCCAGCAACAAGAAGGAGTTGTGGGCTGTAAACAGGTTCACTGAAGCTTTCTTT. Its protein product is CASNKKELWAVNRFTEAFF.

The J gene is TRBJ2-1, the V gene TRBV25-1, with D unclear. Germline V gene data show CDR1 as MGHDK and CDR2 as SYGVNS. The ends were cut back, 3 bases at V and 3 bases at J, with 9 bases in the middle. CDR3 length: 14 amino acids. In DNA form, the CDR3 reads TGTGCCAGCAGTGATAGCCTTATCTACAATGAGCAGTTCTTC. Its translation is CASSDSLIYNEQFF.

V usage is TRBV6-4 and J usage is TRBJ2-1; D uncertain. Trimming cost V 10 bases and J 5 bases, with 12 bases left between them. Looked up from germline, CDR1 is MRHNA and CDR2 is SNTAGT. The CDR3 is 12 amino acids. CDR3 nucleotides: TGTGCCACCGAAGTCTCAGACAATGAGCAGTTCTTC. Amino acids: CATEVSDNEQFF.

This clone showed up just once. The V and J genes are TRBV10-3 and TRBJ1-2; the D gene is possibly TRBD1 (6 bases). The CDR3 runs 14 residues. V lost 3 bases and J lost 7, with 15 bases in between. Germline loops: CDR1 ENHRY, CDR2 SYGVKD. CDR3 sequence: CAISDGGGDRGYTF. In DNA, the CDR3 is TGTGCCATCAGTGACGGAGGGGGAGATCGTGGCTACACCTTC.

CDR3 DNA sequence: TGCGCCAGCAGCCAAACCCCGGGACTAGCGGTTGAGGATGAGCAGTTCTTC. This gives the protein CASSQTPGLAVEDEQFF. V usage is TRBV4-1 and J usage is TRBJ2-1, with TRBD2 identical over 11 bases. CDR1 is MGHRA and CDR2 is YSYEKL in the germline V gene. There are 17 residues in the CDR3. The V and J ends lost 2 bases and 8 bases, in that order; junction bases with no gene match: 11.

The rearrangement links TRBV10-2 to TRBJ2-3; 9 bases match TRBD2. The trim removed 2 bases at V and 4 bases at J, leaving 7 bases unmatched. The CDR3 extends over 16 amino acids. Germline lookup yields CDR1 WSHSY and CDR2 SAAADI. The CDR3 reads CASSELGGREADTQYF. In DNA, the CDR3 is TGCGCCAGCAGTGAGCTAGGCGGGAGGGAAGCAGATACGCAGTATTTT.

This chain links TRBV6-5 with TRBJ1-3; 8 positions match TRBD1. The germline V gene has CDR1 MNHEY and CDR2 SVGAGI. The length of the CDR3 is 16 residues. V trimming: 0 bases; J trimming: 6 bases; junction bases outside the gene matches: 7. CDR3 sequence: CASSYSSTGGENTIYF. The CDR3 DNA reads TGTGCCAGCAGTTACTCGTCCACAGGGGGAGAAAACACCATATATTTT.

This chain joins TRBV10-3 and TRBJ2-1; no firm D call. The length of the CDR3 is 9 residues. The germline CDR1 and CDR2 sequences are ENHRY and SYGVKD. Between the trimmed V and J ends, which lost 9 bases and 4 bases, there was a span of 1 base. The CDR3 protein is CAIYNEQFF. The CDR3 bases are TGTGCCATTTACAATGAGCAGTTCTTC.

The chain combines TRBV27 with TRBJ2-7, with 11 bases matching TRBD2. CDR1 is MNHEY, CDR2 SMNVEV, per germline (reference sequence). This CDR3 contains 14 residues. The J segment lost 0 bases and the V segment lost 8 bases, leaving 3 bases of the junction unmatched. The CDR3 coding sequence is TGTGCCAGCGCCGGGACTAGCGGCTCCTACGAGCAGTACTTC. As protein: CASAGTSGSYEQYF.

This chain links TRBV7-9 with TRBJ1-5, with 12 bases that match TRBD1. The CDR3 is 16 amino acids. V shed 0 bases and J 6 bases; nucleotides not matched to a gene: 3. Germline V gene data show CDR1 as SEHNR and CDR2 as FQNEAQ (reference sequence). Here the CDR3 DNA reads TGTGCCAGCAGCTTAGCGGGACAGGGGGCTGTTCAGCCCCAGCATTTT. Translated, it gives CASSLAGQGAVQPQHF.

The chain recombines TRBV9 with TRBJ2-1; D unresolved. V lost 0 bases and J lost 3, with 10 bases in between. The CDR3 consists of 15 residues. Germline V lookup: CDR1 SGDLS, CDR2 YYNGEE. This CDR3 reads CASSVAYSGYNEQFF. In nucleotides, the CDR3 is TGTGCCAGCAGCGTAGCTTACTCCGGCTACAATGAGCAGTTCTTC.

The chain uses TRBV29-1 and TRBJ1-2; 9 bases match TRBD1. The CDR3 contains 11 residues. Trimming removed 6 bases from V and 7 bases from J; junction bases left unmatched: 3. Germline CDR1 SQVTM, CDR2 ANQGSEA. This chain's CDR3 is CSVWDRAGYTF. The CDR3 nucleotides are TGCAGCGTCTGGGACAGGGCTGGCTACACCTTC.

The V call is TRBV10-3, the J call TRBJ2-7; D may be TRBD1 (7 bases). V was trimmed by 9 bases and J by 2 bases, leaving 17 bases between them. The CDR3 has 14 amino acids. Per germline, CDR1 ENHRY and CDR2 SYGVKD. In DNA form, the CDR3 reads TGTGCCATAGGGACAGCGAGCGGGCCCTACGAGCAGTACTTC. It codes for CAIGTASGPYEQYF.

CDR3 sequence: CASSPYGAQETQYF. CDR3 DNA sequence: TGTGCCAGCAGCCCTTATGGAGCACAAGAGACCCAGTACTTC. The V and J genes are TRBV6-5 and TRBJ2-5; no clear D gene. CDR3 length: 14 amino acids. Germline-derived CDR1 and CDR2 are MNHEY and SVGAGI. Trimming took 6 bases from V and 2 from J, leaving 13 bases between them.

The chain has TRBV7-3 and TRBJ2-1; D is possibly TRBD1 or TRBD2 (5 bases each). In germline, CDR1 is SGHTA, CDR2 FQGTGA. Trimming removed 8 bases from V and 3 bases from J, with 11 bases in between. CDR3 length: 13 residues. Here the CDR3 reads CASGRDLYNEQFF. The CDR3 region has the DNA TGTGCCAGCGGTAGGGACCTCTACAATGAGCAGTTCTTC.

This chain connects TRBV27 to TRBJ2-1; 8 bases match TRBD1. CDR3 length: 14 amino acids. The germline CDR1 and CDR2 sequences are MNHEY and SMNVEV (reference sequence). V was clipped by 8 bases and J by 2 bases; unmatched bases: 5. The CDR3 region is CASSDRGPYNEQFF. The DNA for the CDR3 is TGTGCCAGCTCTGACAGGGGCCCCTACAATGAGCAGTTCTTC.

This clone has only one observation. The chain carries TRBV10-3 and TRBJ2-1; D is unresolved. Germline CDR1 is ENHRY and CDR2 is SYGVKD. There are 11 residues in the CDR3. The germline V and J ends were trimmed by 1 base and 9 bases, with 4 bases remaining between them. CDR3 coding DNA: TGTGCCATCAGTGAGTGGGGTGAGCAGTTCTTC. Protein: CAISEWGEQFF.

The chain has TRBV7-9 and TRBJ1-3; no definite D call. CDR3 length: 14 residues. V lost 0 bases and J lost 2, with 5 bases in between. CDR1 and CDR2 (germline): SEHNR, FQNEAQ (reference sequence). The CDR3 protein is CASSLAVPGNTIYF. CDR3 nucleotide sequence: TGTGCCAGCAGCTTAGCTGTCCCTGGAAACACCATATATTTT.

The chain couples TRBV11-2 to TRBJ2-7; D ambiguous. The CDR3 loop spans 11 amino acids. V dropped 4 bases and J dropped 3 bases, with 4 bases sitting between them. The V gene's germline CDR1 is SGHAT and CDR2 FQNNGV. The DNA of the CDR3 is TGTGCCAGCAGCTGGAGCTACGAGCAGTACTTC. This sequence encodes CASSWSYEQYF.

V gene TRBV7-2 combines with J gene TRBJ1-2; the D is unclear. The CDR3 runs to 12 residues. Germline V lookup: CDR1 SGHTA, CDR2 FQGNSA. V was trimmed by 1 base and J by 7 bases, leaving 7 bases between them. CDR3 in amino acids: CASSLGWRGYTF. In DNA form, the CDR3 reads TGTGCCAGCAGCTTAGGCTGGCGTGGCTACACCTTC.

J is TRBJ2-2 and V is TRBV5-1, with 11 bases fitting TRBD2. The germline V gene has CDR1 SGHRS and CDR2 YFSETQ. The CDR3 runs 16 residues. J lost 0 bases, V lost 4 bases, and 2 bases had no gene match. CDR3 sequence reads: CASSKGLAANTGELFF. The CDR3 DNA reads as TGCGCCAGCAGCAAGGGACTAGCGGCGAACACCGGGGAGCTGTTTTTT. The full variable domain, completed using reference TRBV5-1 and TRBJ2-2, is KAGVTQTPRYLIKTRGQQVTLSCSPISGHRSVSWYQQTPGQGLQFLFEYFSETQRNKGNFPGRFSGRQFSNSRSEMNVSTLELGDSALYLCASSKGLAANTGELFFGEGSRLTVL.

The gene calls are TRBV5-1 and TRBJ2-5, with unresolved D. This CDR3 is built from 13 residues. The V end was cut by 4 bases, the J end by 3 bases, with 10 bases between. Germline V gene data show CDR1 as SGHRS and CDR2 as YFSETQ. The CDR3 sequence is CASSPAIEETQYF. CDR3 nucleotide sequence: TGCGCCAGCAGCCCGGCGATCGAAGAGACCCAGTACTTC.

This clone came up once. The V and J genes are TRBV11-2 and TRBJ2-7, with 10 bases fitting TRBD2. The junction had 3 bases not matched to a gene; V was cut back by 5 bases and J by 8 bases. Germline CDR1 and CDR2: SGHAT and FQNNGV. The CDR3 length is 12 residues. CDR3 coding DNA: TGTGCCAGCAGCCAGGGACTAGCGCAGCAGTACTTC. Its translation: CASSQGLAQQYF.

Written as DNA, the CDR3 is TGTGCCAGCAGCTTAGCGGGACAGGGCTGGAACTATGGCTACACCTTC. Its translation is CASSLAGQGWNYGYTF. The rearrangement joins TRBV7-9 to TRBJ1-2; TRBD1 matches 9 bases. The V and J ends lost 0 bases and 2 bases, in that order; junction bases with no gene match: 4. CDR1 and CDR2 (germline): SEHNR, FQNEAQ (reference sequence). CDR3 size: 16 residues. Combining the CDR3 with reference TRBV7-9 and TRBJ1-2 gives the whole variable domain DTGVSQNPRHKITKRGQNVTFRCDPISEHNRLYWYRQTLGQGPEFLTYFQNEAQLEKSRLLSDRFSAERPKGSFSTLEIQRTEQGDSAMYLCASSLAGQGWNYGYTFGSGTRLTVV.

The J gene is TRBJ2-2, the V gene TRBV14; TRBD2 is a possible D gene (5 bases). The germline gives CDR1 SGHDN, CDR2 FVKESK. The germline V and J ends were trimmed by 0 bases and 4 bases, with 15 bases remaining between them. CDR3 length: 17 amino acids. DNA of the CDR3: TGTGCCAGCAGCCAAGATCGGCGGGTGGGTCCCACCGGGGAGCTGTTTTTT. It is translated as CASSQDRRVGPTGELFF.

The chain joins TRBV28 to TRBJ2-1; D possibly corresponds to TRBD2 (5 bases). V lost 6 bases and J 3 bases, leaving 18 bases between the germline ends. The V gene's germline CDR1 is MDHEN and CDR2 SYDVKM. CDR3 length: 16 amino acids. The CDR3 region is CASSPPSPAGYNEQFF. In nucleotides, the CDR3 is TGTGCCAGCAGCCCACCTAGCCCAGCCGGCTACAATGAGCAGTTCTTC.

This clone is a singleton in its sample. The V and J genes are TRBV13 and TRBJ2-7; TRBD1 might be the D (5 bases). V lost 4 bases and J 5 bases, leaving 18 bases between the germline ends. This CDR3 spans 15 amino acids. Per the germline V gene, CDR1 is PRHDT and CDR2 is FYEKMQ (reference sequence). CDR3 region: CASSSDSSDVHEQYF. The CDR3 nucleotides are TGTGCCAGCAGCTCCGACAGCTCGGACGTCCACGAGCAGTACTTC. Looking up the rest from reference TRBV13 and TRBJ2-7 gives the full variable domain: AAGVIQSPRHLIKEKRETATLKCYPIPRHDTVYWYQQGPGQDPQFLISFYEKMQSDKGSIPDRFSAQQFSDYHSELNMSSLELGDSALYFCASSSDSSDVHEQYFGPGTRLTVT.